Given below is one T cell receptor beta chain in context. Followed over time, Seattle patients had been enrolled while infection was active. Trimming cost V 3 bases and J 5 bases, with 20 bases left between them. The CDR3 consists of 16 residues. Germline lookup yields CDR1 KGHSH and CDR2 LQKENI. This sample was included in a study of blood T cell repertoires in COVID-19. Study information: Samples of COVID-19 (acute and convalescent) were obtained from the United States, Italy and Spain. PBMCs, B-cell-depleted T cells, or T cells were the source of the cDNA or gDNA that made up the material.

Original processing methods: Quantification of nucleated cells was approximated via reference gene primer amplification. Only in-frame clones appear in the TCRdb table, and some are missing; sequencing was by immunoSEQ multiplex PCR. D and trimming come from the DNA, and the V and J calls and clone size come from that table. The repertoire consists of roughly 120,000 clones, with roughly 90% occurring once and the leading ten covering 2.1%. Sequencing used peripheral blood. This TCR came from a man aged 45-65 years with COVID-19, enrolled during active disease. The chain links TRBV18 to TRBJ2-7; a possible D gene is TRBD1 (5 bases). CDR3: CASSPGRDLGNNEQYF. Here the CDR3 DNA reads TGTGCCAGCTCACCGGGCAGGGATCTAGGAAATAACGAGCAGTACTTC.